This T cell receptor (beta chain) was retrieved from a study of neurological immune-mediated disorders. Trimming cost V 1 base and J 4 bases, with 5 bases left between them. Germline V gives CDR1 DFQATT, CDR2 SNEGSKA (reference sequence). The length of the CDR3 is 12 residues. A blood bank in Maryland, USA, provided the volunteers who served as healthy controls. Preparation of the unsorted libraries drew on 2 million PBMCs stored at -80 C. cDNA was made by 5'RACE with 10-nucleotide random UMIs. TCRdb recomputed calls from the 5' RACE reads with MiXCR, one row per CDR3 protein. In the table there are more than 45,000 distinct CDR3 sequences, more than 9.5% of which are singletons. This clonotype was observed at least ten times.

This chain uses TRBV20-1 with TRBJ1-5; D call uncertain. Material for sequencing was PBMCs. This TCR came from a man between 60 and 70 years old in good health. The CDR3 DNA reads as TGCAGTGCTAGAGCAAGGAATCAGCCCCAGCATTTT. Translated, it gives CSARARNQPQHF.